This T cell receptor beta chain comes out of a study of OX40 agonist ivuxolimab in advanced cancers. The study in broad terms: Ivuxolimab was a fully human IgG2 agonistic monoclonal antibody targeting the costimulatory receptor OX40 (CD134). Intravenous ivuxolimab was administered to patients every 2 weeks at six dose levels: 0.01, 0.1, 0.3, 1.5, 3 and 10 mg/kg. The purpose of peripheral TCRbeta sequencing was to test whether ivuxolimab changed TCR sequence diversity and led to clonal T-cell expansion. Partial responses were achieved by three dose-escalation patients, of whom one had hepatocellular carcinoma and two had cutaneous melanoma. Among the roughly 52 dose-escalation patients, around 20 had hepatocellular carcinoma, approximately 15 melanoma, 9 renal cell carcinoma and 9 head and neck cancer. The paper reports the monotherapy dose-escalation portion (N ≈ 52 patients) of the phase I ivuxolimab trial. In the dose-escalation cohort, 70% to 85% of patients were male, and the mean age was 60 years with a range of roughly 20 to 79. Prior anti-PD-1, anti-PD-L1 or anti-CTLA-4 therapy was permitted, and checkpoint inhibitors had been received by about two fifths of dose-escalation patients. What the work shows at the level of the full study, not this receptor alone: In the 0.1-3.0 mg/kg groups, partial responders were among the patients with the lowest normalized peripheral clonal expansion, particularly in CD8+ T cells. The antigen specificity of the peripheral T cells that underwent clonal expansion was not determined. Low levels of normalized T-cell clonal expansion were also seen in some nonresponding patients. After ivuxolimab, expanded clones were on average more numerous among CD8+ T cells than among CD4+ T cells. At doses of 0.1 to 3.0 mg/kg, clonal expansion of both CD4+ and CD8+ blood T cells was observed from baseline to week 6.

A remark on this clone: No cognate antigen has been identified for it. No base quality information exists; no much larger clone differs at one position.

The CDR3 measures 15 amino acids from cysteine to phenylalanine. The DNA shown is the 45-base CDR3, in frame from base 1. V is reduced by 3 bases and J by 2 bases, leaving a spacing of 14 bases between them. The germline V gene sets CDR1 to ENHRY and CDR2 to SYGVKD. Genomic DNA was isolated from the sorted cells so that the TCRbeta CDR3 region could be sequenced. The immunoSEQ Assay was used for sequencing of TCRbeta CDR3 regions. The table was pulled from immuneACCESS by TCRdb, which kept in-frame rearrangements only. Such tables lose some clones; where checked, under half of the loss comes from unresolved V genes, and the rest has no known cause. For this sample the table gives around 66,000 clones, of which approximately 83% were detected only once. Around 4.5% of the sample comes from the top ten. The trial excluded patients who had a history of autoimmune disease or who were on systemic immunosuppression. In every dose cohort, peripheral blood was drawn for TCR sequencing at baseline, cycle 4 day 1, and cycle 7 day 1. The samples were taken from a phase I, first-in-human, multicenter, open-label dose-escalation trial of ivuxolimab. Adults with locally advanced or metastatic melanoma, renal cell carcinoma, hepatocellular carcinoma or head and neck squamous cell carcinoma were enrolled in the trial. CD4+ and CD8+ T cells were sorted separately from peripheral blood before TCR sequencing.

The V gene is TRBV10-3 and the J gene is TRBJ2-7; no D gene is confidently identified. The receptor was isolated from an adult with an advanced solid tumor such as melanoma, head and neck, liver or kidney cancer. The sequencing here drew on CD4+ or CD8+ T cells sorted from blood, taken in a trial of the OX40 agonist ivuxolimab. The nucleotides are TGTGCCATCAGTGATTGGGCCTCCTCTACCTACGAGCAGTACTTC. This encodes CAISDWASSTYEQYF.